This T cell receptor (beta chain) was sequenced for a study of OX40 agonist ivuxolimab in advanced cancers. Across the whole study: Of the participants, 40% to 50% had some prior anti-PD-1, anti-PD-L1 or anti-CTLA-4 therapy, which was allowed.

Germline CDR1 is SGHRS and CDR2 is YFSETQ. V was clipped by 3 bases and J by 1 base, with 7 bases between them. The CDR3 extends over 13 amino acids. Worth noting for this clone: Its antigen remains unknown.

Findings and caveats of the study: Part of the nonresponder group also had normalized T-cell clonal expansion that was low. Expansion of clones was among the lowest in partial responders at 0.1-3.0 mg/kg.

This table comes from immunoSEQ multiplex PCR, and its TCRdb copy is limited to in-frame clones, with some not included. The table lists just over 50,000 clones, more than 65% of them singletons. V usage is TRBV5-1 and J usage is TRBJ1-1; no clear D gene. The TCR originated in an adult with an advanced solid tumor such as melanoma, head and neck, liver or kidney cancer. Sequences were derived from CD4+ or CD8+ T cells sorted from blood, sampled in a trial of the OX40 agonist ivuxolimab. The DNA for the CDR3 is TGCGCCAGCAGCTCACCAGGGAACACTGAAGCTTTCTTT. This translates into CASSSPGNTEAFF.